Listed below are T cell receptor beta chains from one sample, sequenced in a study of T cell responses to AZD1222 COVID-19 vaccine. Clones were read by immunoSEQ multiplex PCR, and TCRdb kept only the in-frame ones, dropping some. The top ten clones hold roughly a quarter of a sample with 180,000 or so clones, roughly 91% of them seen once. This material consisted of peripheral blood, taken 28 days after the second AZD1222 dose. The receptors come from an adult who received the AZD1222 COVID-19 vaccine. The CDR3 runs from the conserved cysteine through the conserved F or W. Each record gives: clone size, D gene, J gene, V gene, CDR3 protein, CDR3 DNA. The D gene is left open where the match is weak. Only part of the rows carry a size: once, few, many, or a class if the clone is expanded.

abundance: NA; d_gene: TRBD1; j_gene: TRBJ2-7; v_gene: TRBV4-1; CDR3aa: CASSQGTGGTQYF; CDR3nt: TGCGCCAGCAGCCAGGGGACAGGGGGAACGCAGTACTTC
abundance: NA; d_gene: TRBD2; j_gene: TRBJ2-3; v_gene: TRBV28; CDR3aa: CASSPERGPTDTQYF; CDR3nt: TGTGCCAGCAGTCCAGAGCGGGGGCCCACAGATACGCAGTATTTT
abundance: NA; d_gene: NA; j_gene: TRBJ2-7; v_gene: TRBV19; CDR3aa: CASSLTNNLVEQYF; CDR3nt: TGTGCCAGTAGTCTCACCAACAACCTTGTCGAGCAGTACTTC
abundance: NA; d_gene: NA; j_gene: TRBJ2-5; v_gene: TRBV28; CDR3aa: CASSLVPQETQYF; CDR3nt: TGTGCCAGCAGTTTAGTTCCGCAAGAGACCCAGTACTTC
abundance: NA; d_gene: NA; j_gene: TRBJ1-5; v_gene: TRBV3-1/TRBV3-2; CDR3aa: CASSQSRNQPQHF; CDR3nt: TGTGCCAGCAGCCAATCCCGGAATCAGCCCCAGCATTTT
abundance: NA; d_gene: TRBD2; j_gene: TRBJ2-7; v_gene: TRBV4-1; CDR3aa: CASSHRGGTSYEQYF; CDR3nt: TGCGCCAGCAGCCACCGCGGGGGAACTTCCTACGAGCAGTACTTC
abundance: NA; d_gene: TRBD2; j_gene: TRBJ2-1; v_gene: TRBV27; CDR3aa: CASSTGTSGSNEQFF; CDR3nt: TGTGCCAGCAGTACTGGGACTAGCGGGAGTAATGAGCAGTTCTTC
abundance: few; d_gene: NA; j_gene: TRBJ2-7; v_gene: TRBV28; CDR3aa: CASSHRHYEQYF; CDR3nt: TGTGCCAGCAGCCATAGACACTACGAGCAGTACTTC
abundance: once; d_gene: TRBD1; j_gene: TRBJ1-2; v_gene: TRBV29-1; CDR3aa: CSVEADRGGYGYTF; CDR3nt: TGCAGCGTTGAGGCCGACAGGGGTGGCTATGGCTACACCTTC
abundance: NA; d_gene: NA; j_gene: TRBJ1-1; v_gene: TRBV6-5; CDR3aa: CASRWDLNTEAFF; CDR3nt: TGTGCCAGCAGGTGGGATCTGAACACTGAAGCTTTCTTT
abundance: few; d_gene: TRBD2; j_gene: TRBJ2-1; v_gene: TRBV9; CDR3aa: CASSPGTSPQNEQFF; CDR3nt: TGTGCCAGCAGCCCTGGGACTAGTCCGCAGAATGAGCAGTTCTTC
abundance: once; d_gene: NA; j_gene: TRBJ2-2; v_gene: TRBV19; CDR3aa: CASSPTAGELFF; CDR3nt: TGTGCCAGTAGCCCAACGGCCGGGGAGCTGTTTTTT
abundance: NA; d_gene: NA; j_gene: TRBJ2-7; v_gene: TRBV21-1; CDR3aa: CASSKGWQGLPLWYEQYF; CDR3nt: TGTGCCAGCAGCAAGGGGTGGCAGGGGCTCCCTCTGTGGTACGAGCAGTACTTC
abundance: NA; d_gene: TRBD2; j_gene: TRBJ2-2; v_gene: TRBV28; CDR3aa: CASSPRTSGTGELFF; CDR3nt: TGTGCCAGCAGCCCGAGGACTAGCGGGACCGGGGAGCTGTTTTTT
abundance: NA; d_gene: NA; j_gene: TRBJ1-2; v_gene: TRBV6-1; CDR3aa: CASSEFGPLNYGYTF; CDR3nt: TGTGCCAGCAGTGAATTCGGGCCCCTAAACTATGGCTACACCTTC
abundance: NA; d_gene: NA; j_gene: TRBJ2-7; v_gene: TRBV28; CDR3aa: CASSLDGRRAEQYF; CDR3nt: TGTGCCAGCAGTTTAGACGGGAGAAGGGCCGAGCAGTACTTC
abundance: NA; d_gene: NA; j_gene: TRBJ2-3; v_gene: TRBV28; CDR3aa: CASGEGVTDTQYF; CDR3nt: TGTGCCAGCGGGGAGGGGGTGACAGATACGCAGTATTTT
abundance: NA; d_gene: NA; j_gene: TRBJ2-7; v_gene: TRBV24-1; CDR3aa: CATSGPGQPLEQYF; CDR3nt: TGTGCCACCAGTGGCCCGGGCCAGCCACTCGAGCAGTACTTC